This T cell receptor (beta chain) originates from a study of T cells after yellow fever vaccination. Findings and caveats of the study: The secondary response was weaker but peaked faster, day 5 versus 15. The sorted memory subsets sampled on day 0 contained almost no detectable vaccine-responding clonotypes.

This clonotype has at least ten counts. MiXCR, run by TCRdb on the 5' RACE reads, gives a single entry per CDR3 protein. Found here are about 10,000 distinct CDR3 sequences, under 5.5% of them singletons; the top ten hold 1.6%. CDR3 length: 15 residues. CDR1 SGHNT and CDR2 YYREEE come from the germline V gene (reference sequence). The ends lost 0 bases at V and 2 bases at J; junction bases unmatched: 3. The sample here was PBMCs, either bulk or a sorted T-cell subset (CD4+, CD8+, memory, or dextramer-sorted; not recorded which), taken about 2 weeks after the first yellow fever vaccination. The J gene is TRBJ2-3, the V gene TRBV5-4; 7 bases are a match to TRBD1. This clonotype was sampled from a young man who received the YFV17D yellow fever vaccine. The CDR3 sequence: CASSLDRGLTDTQYF. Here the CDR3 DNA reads TGTGCCAGCAGCTTGGACAGGGGCCTCACAGATACGCAGTATTTT.